Below are 2 T cell receptor beta chains sequenced from a single sample in a study of shared clonotypes between healthy human individuals. Clones were read by immunoSEQ multiplex PCR, and TCRdb kept only the in-frame ones, dropping some. The data contain fewer than 1.8 million clones, approximately 98.5% of them singletons. Sequencing used naive CD4+ T cells sorted from blood. The sample's subset: CD45RA+ positively selected. The receptors shown here come from a man aged 25 to 40 in good health.

The chain links TRBV6-5 to TRBJ1-1; D unclear. The CDR3 contains 14 residues. The V end lost 0 bases, the J end lost 5 bases, and 10 bases lay between the germline ends. Germline CDR1 reads MNHEY; CDR2 reads SVGAGI. The CDR3: CASSYSPFSTEAFF. CDR3 in DNA: TGTGCCAGCAGTTACTCGCCCTTTTCGACTGAAGCTTTCTTT.

V usage is TRBV18 and J usage is TRBJ2-3, with TRBD1 matching over 9 bases. After removal of 6 bases from V and 3 bases from J, the junction contained 10 bases not matched to a gene. The CDR3 contains 16 residues. The germline gives CDR1 KGHSH, CDR2 LQKENI. The CDR3 DNA follows: TGTGCCAGCTCGGCACAACAGGGGGCGCGTACAGATACGCAGTATTTT. Protein product: CASSAQQGARTDTQYF.